Included here is one T cell receptor (beta chain) sequence, with context. By how much of the sample it makes up, this clone is medium-sized (0.01 to 0.1%). The antigen it recognizes is unknown. Within one base of it there is no much larger clone, and no base qualities were kept. This sample is drawn from a study of cytomegalovirus exposure and HLA in healthy donors (dated by TCRdb to 2017 to 2019). Describing the broader study: According to an earlier analysis of a few hundred of the donors, about 179 million T cells yielded some 110 million unique TCR beta sequences and approximately 300 Gb of sequence data. An early release that covered roughly 600 HLA-typed donors contained approximately 300 gigabases of sequencing data and tens of millions of unique TCR sequences. Of the 300 to 500 genotyped donors, 75% to 85% were placed in the genetic ancestry cluster associated with self-reported Caucasian donors. The study was designed to test whether signatures of past pathogen exposure could be identified by cataloging public T cell receptors. The study used immunosequencing to profile the T cell repertoires of 670 or so subjects and linked those repertoires to cytomegalovirus serostatus. Besides the first cohort of roughly 660 subjects, a separate validation cohort made up of over a hundred different subjects was used. To predict cytomegalovirus infection status, the study brought together high-throughput TCR immunosequencing, statistical association of individual TCRs with disease status, and machine learning. To study patterns of TCR occurrence, a later analysis re-analyzed previously published TCR beta repertoires from 666 donors and added high-resolution HLA genotyping. In the later analysis, no new phenotypic data were used to find candidate immune exposures; instead, reliance was placed on TCR beta sequences and their occurrence across donors. In an earlier analysis of 587 of the donors, high-throughput TCR beta sequencing was used to judge whether each TCR beta V gene segment behaved as functional or pseudogenic. Donor age, sex, ethnicity and CMV serostatus were collected together with the repertoire data. Genome-wide SNP genotypes for about 65% of the roughly 700 donors were used in a later genetic analysis, which treated that subset as a discovery cohort. All discovery cohort repertoires had been generated using a single sequencing platform. HLA typing covered class I and class II loci at four-digit resolution. The number of donors typed differed by locus, with about 629-630 for A, B, C, DRB1 and DQB1, over 500 for DQA1, 606 for DPA1, and some 440 for DPB1. Roughly 5 DR-DQ haplotypes were handled as single units for association and clustering, since linkage in the cohort was strong. Across around 400 genotyped donors of the cohort, an average of about 240,000 unique TCR beta nucleotide sequences per donor were sequenced, and 15% to 20% of those sequences were non-productive.

The cohort consisted of some 670 healthy bone marrow donors. At the time of sampling, every cohort member was nominally healthy, though immune exposures that went unrecorded were likely present. The donor was CMV seropositive and belonged to the group of a few hundred seropositive cohort members. A peripheral blood sample was provided by each donor, and peripheral blood mononuclear cells were used for TCR beta sequencing. Genomic DNA was extracted from the blood cell samples with the Qiagen DNeasy Blood Extraction Kit. CDR1 is given as WNHNN and CDR2 as SYGVQD, both from the germline V gene (reference sequence). There are 16 amino acids in the CDR3, from cysteine to phenylalanine inclusive. The retained sequence is limited to the CDR3, 48 bases, with the frame set at the first base. V is pared back by 1 base and J by 3 bases, with 15 bases lying between the germline termini. Points the paper makes about the study in general: HLA typing was unavailable for some donors at each locus, so association tests used only the typed subset. Some IMGT-functional V segments, including TRBV6-2 and TRBV6-3, could not be distinguished by the 87-base-pair reads and were therefore excluded. Linkage disequilibrium might explain the correlated functional status among segregating V segments, but an unknown experimental factor could not be ruled out. CMV serostatus was the only immune exposure information available for the cohort. V-gene and J-gene trimming of TCR beta chains was associated with a missense DCLRE1C variant in a later genetic analysis, and the association was replicated in an independent cohort. A later analysis found that most CMV-associated TCR beta chains appeared HLA-restricted, with HLA associations seemingly driven largely by CMV exposure. When HLA alleles, especially DR and DQ, strongly co-occurred, TCR associations were difficult to assign to individual alleles. Compared with the approximately 600-donor mean, donors in an Asian-associated ancestry cluster had fewer N-insertions in productive TCRs, according to a later genetic analysis. In an earlier analysis of a few hundred of the donors, most TCR beta V segments were observed in productive rearrangements about 87% or about 30% of the time, broadly matching IMGT annotations. The authors suggested that the approach could potentially be generalized to other disease states and immunological phenotypes. While some public TCRs were present in many individuals, most TCR sequences turned up only very rarely across donors. Because counts were too low, about 18 rarely observed V segments, including chromosome 9 orphons, were excluded from the earlier analysis of several hundred of the donors. In a later analysis, several top co-occurrence clusters were reported to appear linked to parvovirus B19, influenza, CMV and Epstein-Barr virus. A total of roughly 160 TCR beta chains were listed by the study as associated with cytomegalovirus. Sequencing depth was assumed to be roughly uniform across donors in the presence/absence analyses, though that assumption may not hold. This cohort had only TCR beta chains sequenced, and the lack of alpha or paired-chain data limited which features could be detected. A further reported finding was that TCR beta sequences accurately predicted the HLA-A and HLA-B alleles for most subjects in the first cohort. The sequencing pipeline was judged likely to have produced a cluster of highly shared sequence variants as a technical artifact. In vitro tests confirmed that a few of the cytomegalovirus-associated TCR beta chains recognize cytomegalovirus antigens. A later analysis found that HLA-associated TCR beta chains were more clonally expanded and had lower generation probabilities than equally common non-associated chains. According to a later analysis, TCR association rates differed among HLA loci, with DRB1 alleles showing the most associated TCRs and HLA-C alleles showing the fewest. Cytomegalovirus status was reported to be diagnosed by the classifier with high specificity and sensitivity in both the original and validation cohorts. Specific HLA alleles were associated with some 15,000 TCR beta sequences at a false discovery rate of 0.05 in a later analysis.

Libraries were prepared through the immunoSEQ multiplex PCR assay. For the multiplex PCR, a mixture combining 60 forward primers for TCR Vbeta segments and 13 reverse primers for TCR Jbeta segments was used. The CDR3 region of rearranged TCR beta genes was amplified from genomic DNA by a multiplex PCR assay. On the Illumina HiSeq System, the amplified TCR beta libraries were sequenced as 87-base-pair reads. On the authors' methods: Across the 700 or so repertoires, a later analysis counted 78 million or so unique TCR beta chains, roughly 11 million of which were shared by at least two donors. A nearest-neighbor algorithm error-corrected the raw reads and collapsed the reads into unique sequences, merging closely related sequences to remove PCR and sequencing errors. To assign V, D and J gene segments, CDR3 sequences were aligned to IMGT reference sequences. For a sequence to be retained, a match of at least six nucleotides was required to both a V gene segment and a J gene segment. Rearrangements were called productive when the CDR3 lacked stop codons and stayed in frame with V and J; all others were non-productive. Following IMGT convention, CDR3 was defined as the stretch from the second conserved V-encoded cysteine to the conserved J-encoded phenylalanine. The earlier analysis of some 550 of the donors excluded any sequence lacking an unambiguous match to a single V gene segment. An earlier analysis of fewer than 750 of the donors called V segments functional above 56.7% productive rearrangements and segregating when the between-donor standard deviation exceeded 5%. A statistical classification framework was built to diagnose cytomegalovirus status from the catalog of TCR beta chain sequences. A later analysis assigned V and J genes by comparing TCR nucleotide sequences with IMGT/GENE-DB human TR gene sequences. The TCRdist pipeline was used in a later analysis to assign CDR3 sequences and most-parsimonious VDJ recombination scenarios. In a later analysis, every TCR beta chain was defined by the combination of its CDR3 amino acid sequence and its V-gene family, and reads without a unique V-gene family were dropped. A later analysis removed 592 highly shared, low-generation-probability nucleotide sequences to deal with suspected cross-contamination and a sequencing artifact. A later analysis calculated a clonal expansion index for each public chain from normalized within-repertoire ranks of inferred template counts. In a later analysis, generation probabilities were computed using a VDJ recombination model fitted to out-of-frame rearrangements, and the results were checked against IGoR. In a later analysis, TCR-TCR, TCR-HLA and TCR-CMV co-occurrence was scored with hypergeometric tests, and a repertoire-size bias correction was applied to TCR pairs. In a later analysis, false discovery rates were estimated by permuting HLA or CMV assignments 20 times. In a later analysis, co-occurring TCRs were grouped with DBSCAN, and TCRdist sequence similarity was added when clustering was performed within HLA-allele-positive subsets. For co-occurrence clustering, repertoires with fewer than 30,000 or more than 120,000 public chains were excluded, along with roughly 5 repertoires with anomalous nucleotide sharing. The source is immuneACCESS, and TCRdb retained only in-frame sequences with V and J called. Part of the clones is not carried over; for the studies checked, unresolved V genes explain less than half of this, and the remainder is unexplained. V and J calls and clone size are copied from that table; D and trimming were computed from the DNA. Here the sample has about 110,000 clones; roughly 67% occur a single time. Clones ranked in the top ten supply almost 8.5% of the sample.

This sequence uses TRBV10-1 and TRBJ2-5; a tentative D match to TRBD1 spans 5 bases. The specimen was PBMCs. This TCR was recovered from a man between 18 and 35 years old in good health and CMV-seropositive. The DNA sequence follows: TGCGCCAGCAGTGAGTATTGGGGCAGCTCGAAAGAGACCCAGTACTTC. The encoded protein is CASSEYWGSSKETQYF.